Below, 30 T cell receptor beta chains from the same sample are listed, as sequenced in a study of shared clonotypes between healthy human individuals. Profiled with immunoSEQ multiplex PCR; TCRdb holds only in-frame clones, not every one. The table records a few million clones, about 92% of them present only once. Sample: naive CD4+ T cells from PBMCs. Subset described: CD45RA+ positively selected. All receptors derive from a man between 18 and 29 years old in good health. Some clones in this sample may be carry-over from other donors' samples.

The sample holds a few counts of this clone. This chain links TRBV5-1 with TRBJ1-2, with no clear D. CDR1 SGHRS and CDR2 YFSETQ come from the germline V gene. There are 13 residues in the CDR3. The V gene lost 4 bases and the J gene lost 7 bases, with 14 bases spanning the gap. The CDR3 is CASSPHSQSGYTF. CDR3 DNA: TGCGCCAGCAGCCCGCACAGCCAGAGTGGCTACACCTTC.

This clone was recorded once. The chain combines TRBV2 with TRBJ1-4; D remains ambiguous. This CDR3 is 14 amino acids long. Germline-derived CDR1 and CDR2 are SNHLY and FYNNEI. The V and J ends lost 4 bases and 5 bases respectively, with 11 bases between them. The chain's CDR3 is CASSVSRINEKLFF. CDR3 bases: TGTGCCAGCAGTGTTTCGAGAATAAATGAAAAACTGTTTTTT.

CDR3 amino acids: CASSRPGLRSDNEQFF. The DNA for the CDR3 is TGTGCCAGCAGCCGACCGGGCCTAAGATCGGACAATGAGCAGTTCTTC. V and J are TRBV25-1 and TRBJ2-1; D is unresolved. Trimming took off 6 bases at V and 5 bases at J, with 20 bases between the two ends. Germline V gene sequence: CDR1 MGHDK, CDR2 SYGVNS. This CDR3 contains 16 residues.

This chain links TRBV5-5 with TRBJ1-3, with 7 bases lining up with TRBD1. Germline V gives CDR1 SGHKS, CDR2 YYEKEE (reference sequence). The CDR3 has 16 residues. V trimming: 0 bases; J trimming: 0 bases; junction bases outside the gene matches: 3. CDR3 nucleotides: TGTGCCAGCAGCTTGGTTCGGGACAGCTCTGGAAACACCATATATTTT. Translation: CASSLVRDSSGNTIYF.

This chain links TRBV5-1 with TRBJ2-7; D gene uncertain. V shed 3 bases and J shed 7 bases, with 11 bases lying between them. Germline CDR1 and CDR2: SGHRS and YFSETQ. The CDR3 is made up of 12 amino acids. CDR3 loop: CASSSWRGEQYF. In nucleotides, the CDR3 is TGCGCCAGCAGCTCTTGGCGAGGTGAGCAGTACTTC.

J is TRBJ2-5 and V is TRBV9, with 10 positions matching TRBD2. Germline CDR1 and CDR2: SGDLS and YYNGEE. CDR3 length equals 15 residues. The trim removed 4 bases at V and 1 base at J, leaving 4 bases unmatched. The CDR3 loop reads CASSYTSGVQETQYF. CDR3 DNA: TGTGCCAGCAGCTACACTAGCGGGGTCCAAGAGACCCAGTACTTC.

This chain uses TRBV11-2 with TRBJ2-5; D may be TRBD2 (5 bases). V was pared by 4 bases and J by 4 bases, with 13 bases between. The germline V gene encodes CDR1 SGHAT and CDR2 FQNNGV. This CDR3 is built from 14 residues. CDR3 amino acids: CASSWEFAGETQYF. The CDR3, as DNA: TGTGCCAGCAGCTGGGAGTTTGCGGGAGAGACCCAGTACTTC.

The chain combines TRBV4-1 with TRBJ1-2, with D maybe TRBD1 (6 bases). V dropped 4 bases and J dropped 1 base, with 13 bases sitting between them. The CDR3 extends over 15 amino acids. CDR1 and CDR2 from the germline V gene are MGHRA and YSYEKL. CDR3 DNA: TGCGCCAGCAGCCTCGGACAGTTATATAACTATGGCTACACCTTC. As protein: CASSLGQLYNYGYTF.

The chain recombines TRBV15 with TRBJ2-7; TRBD1 matches 11 bases. This CDR3 spans 14 amino acids. The trim removed 5 bases at V and 6 bases at J, leaving 6 bases unmatched. Looked up from germline, CDR1 is LNHNV and CDR2 is YYDKDF (reference sequence). Here the CDR3 DNA reads TGTGCCACCAGCCTTGGGGACAGGGGGGGCGAGCAGTACTTC. Translation: CATSLGDRGGEQYF.

V gene TRBV7-3 combines with J gene TRBJ1-5; D is possibly TRBD1 (5 bases). This CDR3 comprises 18 residues. Germline CDR1 and CDR2: SGHTA and FQGTGA. The germline V and J ends were trimmed by 2 bases and 3 bases, with 20 bases remaining between them. CDR3 loop: CASSLYPRPRQHNQPQHF. The CDR3 DNA sequence: TGTGCCAGCAGCTTATATCCCCGACCTCGACAGCACAATCAGCCCCAGCATTTT. Using reference TRBV7-3 and TRBJ1-5 for the parts outside the CDR3, the full variable domain is GAGVSQTPSNKVTEKGKYVELRCDPISGHTALYWYRQSLGQGPEFLIYFQGTGAADDSGLPNDRFFAVRPEGSVSTLKIQRTERGDSAVYLCASSLYPRPRQHNQPQHFGDGTRLSIL.

This clone has a single count. The CDR3 loop is CASSYSGAFSGNTIYF. For the CDR3, the DNA is TGTGCCAGCAGCTACTCCGGGGCCTTCTCTGGAAACACCATATATTTT. The chain has TRBV5-4 and TRBJ1-3; D possibly corresponds to TRBD1 (5 bases). Trimming left V 3 bases short and J 0 bases short, with 13 bases between. CDR1 and CDR2 from the germline V gene are SGHNT and YYREEE (reference sequence). The CDR3 is 16 amino acids.

The chain recombines TRBV7-9 with TRBJ1-2; 8 bases fit TRBD1. The junction had 13 bases not matched to a gene; V was cut back by 5 bases and J by 8 bases. CDR1 SEHNR and CDR2 FQNEAQ come from the germline V gene (reference sequence). This CDR3 spans 15 amino acids. The CDR3 reads CASSAQGAEVRGYTF. In nucleotides, the CDR3 is TGTGCCAGCAGCGCCCAGGGGGCTGAAGTGAGGGGCTACACCTTC.

The CDR3 here is CASSAPTGTGIYEQYF. DNA for the CDR3: TGTGCCAGCAGTGCCCCGACCGGGACAGGGATCTACGAGCAGTACTTC. V usage is TRBV25-1 and J usage is TRBJ2-7; 9 bases map to TRBD1. V was clipped by 4 bases and J by 3 bases; unmatched bases: 10. In germline, CDR1 is MGHDK, CDR2 SYGVNS. CDR3 length equals 16 residues.

A remark on this clone: This specimen includes other DNA sequences encoding the same CDR3. V and J are TRBV9 and TRBJ2-3, with D possibly being TRBD2 (6 bases). Germline V lookup: CDR1 SGDLS, CDR2 YYNGEE. CDR3 length: 14 amino acids. V gave up 3 bases and J gave up 0 bases, with 8 bases separating them. This chain's CDR3 is CASSGSGSTDTQYF. In DNA form, the CDR3 reads TGTGCCAGCAGCGGTAGCGGTAGCACAGATACGCAGTATTTT.

The chain is built from TRBV28 and TRBJ2-2; either TRBD1 or TRBD2 may fit D (5 bases each). This CDR3 has 16 residues. Germline CDR1 and CDR2: MDHEN and SYDVKM. Trimming shortened V by 9 bases and J by 0 bases, and 17 bases separated the two germline ends. CDR3 in DNA: TGTGCCAGTAGTACTGTTGGGGGTGCGAACACCGGGGAGCTGTTTTTT. It specifies CASSTVGGANTGELFF.

The rearrangement joins TRBV29-1 to TRBJ1-1, with D possibly TRBD1 on 5 matching bases. In germline, CDR1 is SQVTM, CDR2 ANQGSEA. Trimming shortened V by 3 bases and J by 0 bases, and 14 bases separated the two germline ends. The CDR3 is made up of 15 amino acids. CDR3 in amino acids: CSVDEPTEMNTEAFF. The CDR3, as DNA: TGCAGCGTTGACGAACCGACAGAAATGAACACTGAAGCTTTCTTT.

This clone has only one observation. The CDR3 region is CASSVEGRASYNEQFF. The CDR3 bases are TGTGCCAGCAGCGTAGAGGGGCGAGCTTCTTACAATGAGCAGTTCTTC. This sequence joins TRBV9 and TRBJ2-1, with a tentative D call TRBD1 (5 bases). The CDR3 covers 16 residues. CDR1 and CDR2 from the germline V gene are SGDLS and YYNGEE. The ends were cut back, 0 bases at V and 4 bases at J, with 14 bases in the middle. The variable domain in full, completed from reference TRBV9 and TRBJ2-1, reads DSGVTQTPKHLITATGQRVTLRCSPRSGDLSVYWYQQSLDQGLQFLIQYYNGEERAKGNILERFSAQQFPDLHSELNLSSLELGDSALYFCASSVEGRASYNEQFFGPGTRLTVL.

The rearrangement uses TRBV5-1 and TRBJ2-7; 7 bases map to TRBD1. There are 14 residues in the CDR3. The trim removed 4 bases at V and 6 bases at J, leaving 10 bases unmatched. Germline V lookup: CDR1 SGHRS, CDR2 YFSETQ. The CDR3 here is CASSLGEGGGEQYF. Written as DNA, the CDR3 is TGCGCCAGCAGCCTCGGGGAAGGGGGCGGCGAGCAGTACTTC.

The rearrangement joins TRBV9 to TRBJ2-1, with a tentative D call TRBD2 (6 bases). The CDR3 is 15 amino acids. V dropped 2 bases and J dropped 1 base, with 10 bases sitting between them. Germline loops: CDR1 SGDLS, CDR2 YYNGEE. CDR3 residues: CASSVFGSSYNEQFF. The CDR3 region has the DNA TGTGCCAGCAGCGTGTTCGGGAGTTCCTACAATGAGCAGTTCTTC.

V is TRBV5-8 and J is TRBJ1-5; the match to TRBD1 covers 8 bases. The CDR3 is 15 residues long. CDR1 and CDR2 (germline): SGHTS, YDEGEE. The J segment lost 3 bases and the V segment lost 4 bases, leaving 6 bases of the junction unmatched. The CDR3 reads CASSRTGFVNQPQHF. The CDR3 DNA follows: TGTGCCAGCAGCAGGACAGGGTTTGTCAATCAGCCCCAGCATTTT.

The CDR3 DNA reads as TGTGCCAGCAGCCCGGGGGGACCGGGACAGGATAACACCGGGGAGCTGTTTTTT. Translation: CASSPGGPGQDNTGELFF. V and J are TRBV5-4 and TRBJ2-2; TRBD1 might be the D (8 bases). This CDR3 is 18 amino acids long. Trimming pared 4 bases from V and 2 bases from J, leaving 21 bases between. Per germline, CDR1 SGHNT and CDR2 YYREEE (reference sequence).

With regard to this clone: Other DNA sequences from this sample encode an identical CDR3 as well. The chain links TRBV5-1 to TRBJ2-1; the match to TRBD2 covers 8 bases. Germline-derived CDR1 and CDR2 are SGHRS and YFSETQ. J was trimmed by 7 bases and V by 2 bases; bases with no gene match: 8. The CDR3 is 15 residues long. This CDR3 reads CASSLAGVGLNEQFF. CDR3 DNA: TGCGCCAGCAGCTTAGCGGGAGTAGGGTTAAATGAGCAGTTCTTC.

V gene TRBV28 combines with J gene TRBJ2-3; D unresolved. Trimming shortened V by 2 bases and J by 1 base, and 7 bases separated the two germline ends. Germline V gives CDR1 MDHEN, CDR2 SYDVKM. This CDR3 spans 14 amino acids. This chain's CDR3 is CASSLGWGTDTQYF. The CDR3 nucleotides read TGTGCCAGCAGTTTAGGGTGGGGCACAGATACGCAGTATTTT.

The chain uses TRBV11-2 and TRBJ1-2; D gene ambiguous. Germline V gene lookup returns CDR1 SGHAT and CDR2 FQNNGV. V lost 5 bases, J lost 3 bases, and 10 bases lay in between. The CDR3 consists of 13 residues. CDR3 residues: CASSPAEHYGYTF. The CDR3 DNA follows: TGTGCCAGCAGCCCCGCGGAGCACTATGGCTACACCTTC.

The V gene is TRBV27, the J gene TRBJ1-4; TRBD1 matches at 10 bases. CDR3 size: 16 residues. From germline, CDR1 is MNHEY and CDR2 SMNVEV (reference sequence). The trim removed 4 bases at V and 2 bases at J, leaving 4 bases unmatched. CDR3 residues: CASSSRTGGTNEKLFF. CDR3 DNA: TGTGCCAGCAGTTCTCGGACAGGGGGGACTAATGAAAAACTGTTTTTT.

This clone came up once. The CDR3 loop reads CASSTAHTEAFF. The CDR3, as DNA: TGTGCCAGCTCAACAGCGCACACTGAAGCTTTCTTT. This chain connects TRBV18 to TRBJ1-1; D gene uncertain. Trimming took off 5 bases at V and 3 bases at J, with 7 bases between the two ends. Germline-derived CDR1 and CDR2 are KGHSH and LQKENI. The CDR3 consists of 12 residues.

This chain connects TRBV11-2 to TRBJ1-1; maybe TRBD1 (6 bases). V lost 3 bases to trimming and J lost 1 base, with 12 bases between them. The germline gives CDR1 SGHAT, CDR2 FQNNGV. This CDR3 spans 15 amino acids. The CDR3 loop is CASSLTGQTNTEAFF. The CDR3 DNA is TGTGCCAGCAGCTTGACCGGACAGACGAACACTGAAGCTTTCTTT. The variable domain in full, with the rest retrieved from reference TRBV11-2 and TRBJ1-1, is EAGVAQSPRYKIIEKRQSVAFWCNPISGHATLYWYQQILGQGPKLLIQFQNNGVVDDSQLPKDRFSAERLKGVDSTLKIQPAKLEDSAVYLCASSLTGQTNTEAFFGQGTRLTVV.

The CDR3 DNA follows: TGTGCCAGTATTTTCGGTGGTTATGGCTACACCTTC. The encoded protein is CASIFGGYGYTF. The V call is TRBV11-3, the J call TRBJ1-2; no reliable D call. The CDR3 contains 12 residues. Germline lookup yields CDR1 SGHNT and CDR2 YENEEA. Trimming removed 9 bases at V and 5 bases at J, with 13 bases between.

The CDR3 DNA is TGTGCCAGCAGTGACCACCCGGGACGGGTAAACACCGGGGAGCTGTTTTTT. Translating it yields CASSDHPGRVNTGELFF. The J gene is TRBJ2-2, the V gene TRBV6-1; D is perhaps TRBD1 or TRBD2 (5 bases each). Germline CDR1 and CDR2: MNHNS and SASEGT. Trimming pared 3 bases from V and 2 bases from J, leaving 16 bases between. The CDR3 contains 17 residues.

This chain joins TRBV5-4 and TRBJ2-7; TRBD2 might be the D (5 bases). Germline assignment: CDR1 SGHNT and CDR2 YYREEE (reference sequence). V was cut by 4 bases and J by 0 bases, with 17 bases left in between. CDR3 length: 16 residues. The CDR3 DNA sequence: TGTGCCAGCAGCCTCGAGGGAGCGCGCGGCTCCTACGAGCAGTACTTC. Its protein product is CASSLEGARGSYEQYF. Drawing the rest from reference TRBV5-4 and TRBJ2-7, the complete variable domain is ETGVTQSPTHLIKTRGQQVTLRCSSQSGHNTVSWYQQALGQGPQFIFQYYREEENGRGNFPPRFSGLQFPNYSSELNVNALELDDSALYLCASSLEGARGSYEQYFGPGTRLTVT.